Sequencing of this TCR beta chain was carried out in a study of PD-1 blockade in classical Hodgkin lymphoma. Germline V gene lookup returns CDR1 SGHDN and CDR2 FVKESK. The CDR3 is 12 amino acids. V was cut by 6 bases and J by 8 bases, with 13 bases left in between. Whole-study findings and limits: Newly diagnosed patients had baseline TCR diversity that was reportedly lower than that of healthy donors. Complete responders had baseline diversity similar to newly diagnosed patients. By C4D1, CD4+ diversity increased significantly, especially in complete responders.

Time point: cycle 4 day 1 (C4D1), after more than five weeks of nivolumab. Every patient experienced relapse after autologous stem cell transplantation, and brentuximab vedotin exposure varied. This clone qualifies as medium-sized. Its antigen is as yet unknown. Only in-frame clones appear in the TCRdb table, and some are missing; sequencing was by immunoSEQ multiplex PCR. Here the sample spans about 50,000 clones, about 80% being singletons. The starting material was peripheral blood mononuclear cells (PBMCs), obtained before the fourth cycle of nivolumab. The chain recombines TRBV14 with TRBJ1-2; a weak D match, TRBD1 (5 bases). The sequence derives from a human donor with classical Hodgkin lymphoma. The CDR3 DNA reads TGTGCCAGCAGTGCAGGGCCCATGGGCTACACCTTC. Encoded protein: CASSAGPMGYTF.